Sequencing of this T cell receptor (beta chain) was carried out in a study of blood T cell repertoires in COVID-19. Turning to the study itself: COVID-19 samples, acute and convalescent, were from the United States, Italy and Spain.

Some clones are missing from TCRdb's copy, which holds only in-frame ones; the method was immunoSEQ multiplex PCR. This table holds some 270,000 clones, roughly 90% found once. This receptor was identified in a man aged 25-45 years with acute or convalescent COVID-19. The source material was peripheral blood.

DNA of the CDR3: TGTGCCAGCAGCCGTTATGACAGAAATTTCTATGGCTACACCTTC. Its protein product is CASSRYDRNFYGYTF. The chain couples TRBV11-3 to TRBJ1-2, with D tentatively TRBD1 (5 bases). V was shortened by 5 bases and J by 4 bases, with 17 bases between the two germline ends. Germline V CDR1 and CDR2: SGHNT, YENEEA. This CDR3 has 15 amino acids.